This T cell receptor (beta chain) was sequenced for a study of spatial heterogeneity in lung cancer. Overall study results and limits: Tumors with more nonsynonymous mutations had more expanded intratumoral alpha and beta TCRs.

Notes on this clonotype: Its matching antigen is unknown.

This sample's time point: sample taken at primary tumor resection. From germline, CDR1 is SEHNR and CDR2 FQNEAQ (reference sequence). The CDR3 is made up of 11 amino acids. Trimming removed 5 bases at V and 4 bases at J, with 3 bases between. One entry per CDR3 protein results from TCRdb running MiXCR on the 5' RACE reads. The sample contains about 18,000 distinct CDR3 sequences, less than 8% of which appear only once. Source: lung tumor tissue, taken at surgery. This chain joins TRBV7-9 and TRBJ2-1; D is unresolved. The TCR was taken from a male donor with early-stage non-small cell lung cancer. CDR3 loop: CASSRYNEQFF. In DNA form, the CDR3 reads TGTGCCAGCAGCAGGTACAATGAGCAGTTCTTC.